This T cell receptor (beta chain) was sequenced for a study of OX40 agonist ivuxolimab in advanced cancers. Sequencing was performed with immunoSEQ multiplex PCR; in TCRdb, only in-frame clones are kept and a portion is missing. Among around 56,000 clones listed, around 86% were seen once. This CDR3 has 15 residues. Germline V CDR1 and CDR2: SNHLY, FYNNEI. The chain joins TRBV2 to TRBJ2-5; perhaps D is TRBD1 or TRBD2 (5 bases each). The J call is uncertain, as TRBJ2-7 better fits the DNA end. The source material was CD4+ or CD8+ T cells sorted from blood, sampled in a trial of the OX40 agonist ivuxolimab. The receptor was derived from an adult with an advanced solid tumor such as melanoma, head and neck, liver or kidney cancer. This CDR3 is CASSPLVRDPAEQYF. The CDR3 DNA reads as TGTGCCAGCAGTCCCCTTGTCAGGGACCCGGCCGAGCAGTACTTC.